This T cell receptor (beta chain) was sequenced in a study of human T cells and chemical hapten exposure (dated by TCRdb to 2020 to 2023). Background for the entire study: For sensitization, 2% DPC in acetone was applied to a roughly 2 cm by roughly 2 cm area of upper inner arm skin. Throughout the roughly 23-week study period, patients were also given weekly therapeutic DPC doses on the scalp. Patch tests used Finn chambers with 0.01% DPC on the upper back, scored after 6 days by International Contact Dermatitis Research Group standards. Most of the patients in the cohort were female, and the cohort covered alopecia areata with under or over 50% scalp involvement, alopecia totalis and alopecia universalis. The libraries were sequenced as a pool, and the TCR yield per sample differed mostly because of small variations in library volumes within the pool. The study tracked peripheral blood TCR repertoire changes in vivo during primary and secondary sensitization to the hapten diphenylcyclopropenone (DPC) in alopecia patients. Blood samples were taken from patients before sensitization (week 0) and at 2, 6 and about 24 weeks after DPC sensitization. For TCR sequencing, blood came from over 25 alopecia patients at anywhere from one to four time points (pre-sensitization, 2, 6 and 24 weeks). The study at large found these results: Compared with pre-sensitization or healthy control sets, expanded TCRs formed significantly more large CDR3 similarity clusters, which is consistent with antigen-driven responses. Because all patients had alopecia, a presumed autoimmune disease, the immune response of the patients might differ from that of healthy individuals. DPC sensitization did not change the number of TCRs with a frequency above 1 in 1000, and there was no evidence of changes in global repertoire structure. Patch test score correlated positively with the number of PT1 expanded TCRs, reaching significance at thresholds 8, 16 and 32 but not at 4. After repeated subsampling, changes were observed in the strength of the expansion versus patch-test correlation and in the threshold at which the correlation became significant.

Library preparation was by RACE. Sequencing was carried out with a NextSeq 500. During library preparation, unique molecular identifiers were attached to individual cDNA molecules so that TCRs could be counted quantitatively and reproducibly. Both TCR alpha and TCR beta chains were sequenced from each blood RNA sample. In the authors' own workflow: The median number of TCRs per sample was over 95,000, ranging from about 23,224 to 700,000. V, J and CDR3 annotation of the TCR reads was performed with the Decombinator software suite. For the PS versus PT1 abundance plots, all samples were subsampled to the same number of TCRs (28,000). Expanded TCRs were defined as absent before sensitization and observed at least eight times at the 2-week time point. TCRdb trimmed public reads at Q25 via fastp, called clones via MiXCR and kept in-frame beta chains. Merged by CDR3 protein, the rows form single entries marked with the most common genes and DNA. TCRdb, not the original authors, processed these V and J calls. The table for this sample lists approximately 80,000 distinct CDR3 sequences; 11% to 15% of them were counted only once. Together, the top ten hold 4% to 6% of the sample.

A few counts support this clonotype. The antigen it binds to is not known. No quality values exist for individual bases; no much larger clone is one base distant. In the paper's terms, the time point label means: pre-sensitization, week 0. The label giving this sample's treatment or condition can be read as: therapeutic diphenylcyclopropenone sensitization with weekly scalp DPC. At every patch-test visit, the blood draw took place before the patch test was put on. Patients were considered eligible if aged 18 to 70, diagnosed with alopecia and deemed suitable for DPC therapy, and patients were excluded if pregnant. Unfractionated whole blood was collected in Tempus Blood RNA tubes, and total RNA was extracted from that blood. The CDR3, from cysteine to phenylalanine, totals 13 residues. Of the read, only the CDR3 DNA is kept; its 39 bases are in frame from base 1. The CDR1 and CDR2 encoded by the germline V gene are MDHEN and SYDVKM. V is cut by 4 bases and J by 0 bases, and the space between the germline ends is 7 bases.

The origin of this receptor is a woman between 45 and 60 years old with alopecia areata. Some clones in this sample may be carry-over from other donors' samples. The rearranged segments are TRBV28 and TRBJ2-7; no D gene can be assigned with confidence. Sequencing was performed on whole blood, taken in connection with sensitization to the hapten diphenylcyclopropenone (DPC). The DNA sequence follows: TGTGCCAGCAGTTCGGACGTCTCCTACGAGCAGTACTTC. Translated, this is CASSSDVSYEQYF.